The entry that follows covers one TCR beta chain sequence. The source of the sample is a study of beta chain features in type 1 diabetes. Reverse transcription of all isolated RNA meant that expressed TCRB transcripts were sequenced. The assay was immunoSEQ multiplex PCR, and TCRdb's table has in-frame clones only and misses some. The sample lists 900,000 or so clones, 17% occurring once. Germline V gives CDR1 SGHAT, CDR2 FQNNGV. The CDR3 loop spans 16 amino acids. The V end was cut by 3 bases, the J end by 4 bases, with 17 bases between. Source material: naive CD4+ T cells from blood. This TCR came from a woman between 18 and 29 years old in good health. The chain couples TRBV11-2 to TRBJ2-3; D ambiguous. CDR3 sequence (DNA): TGTGCCAGCAGCTTTGGGTTCTCTCAACGTTCAGATACGCAGTATTTT. Its translation is CASSFGFSQRSDTQYF.